There are a few counts of the clone carrying this T cell receptor beta chain. The antigen is unknown. Possible read error: a much larger clone is one base away. Time point: persistent/refractory GD, antithyroid drugs over 5 years with positive TRAb. Following extraction of RNA from PBMCs, that RNA was used to make the TCR library. It was an endocrinology department in Xi'an, China, that provided the patients. Peripheral blood, at 8 to 9.5 milliliters, went into EDTA tubes. The sample comes from a study of regulatory T cells in long-lasting Graves disease. Study outcomes and limitations: TCR diversity was lower in persistent Graves' patients than in newly diagnosed ones.

Both iRepertoire HTBI primers and Arm-PCR of CDR3 regions were used to build the TCR beta libraries. TCRdb reanalysed the multiplex PCR reads using MiXCR and keeps one entry per CDR3 protein. In the table there are around 340,000 distinct CDR3 sequences, around 20% of which are singletons. The receptor's source is a female donor with Graves disease. Sample: peripheral blood mononuclear cells (PBMCs), taken when the disease was refractory, from a patient treated with antithyroid drugs.

CDR3 region: CASSENREAQYF. The CDR3, as DNA: TGTGCCAGCAGCGAAAACAGGGAGGCCCAGTACTTC. V and J are TRBV3-1 and TRBJ2-5; D is perhaps TRBD1 or TRBD2 (6 bases each). V gave up 5 bases and J gave up 9 bases, with 13 bases separating them. This CDR3 comprises 12 residues. Germline CDR1 reads LGHDT; CDR2 reads YNNKEL (reference sequence).